This T cell receptor (beta chain) was found in a study of shared clonotypes between healthy human individuals. Sequenced by immunoSEQ multiplex PCR; TCRdb stores in-frame clones only, minus some. This table has roughly 2.4 million clones, 95% appearing once. In regard to this clone: Antigen unknown.

The donor population consisted of healthy HIV-negative adults with no recent acute infections or vaccinations. CD45RA-negative memory and CD45RA+ naive subsets were split from the CD4+ cells. The CDR3 consists of 13 residues. V was trimmed by 0 bases and J by 6 bases, leaving 11 bases between them. Germline assignment: CDR1 GTSNPN and CDR2 SVGIG (reference sequence). Regarding the study as a whole: Relative to their counterparts shared across all four donors, non-shared clonotypes exhibited diminished generation probabilities. Around 5.3% of naive CD4 clonotypes were shared across four donors.

This sequence joins TRBV30 and TRBJ1-1; no reliable D call. The origin of this receptor is a man between 18 and 35 years old in good health. Sequencing was performed on naive CD4+ T cells sorted from blood. The subset denotes: CD45RA+ positively selected. CDR3 residues: CAWSVRVSSEAFF. CDR3 coding DNA: TGTGCCTGGAGTGTACGGGTAAGCTCTGAAGCTTTCTTT.